One and the same sample provided the 25 T cell receptor beta chains below, sequenced in a study of T cells expressing NK-cell markers. TCRdb re-called the 5' RACE reads; one entry per CDR3 protein, DNA not given. The listing contains 300,000 to 500,000 distinct CDR3 sequences. The sample comprised blood T cells: a sorted CD56 or NKG2C T cell subset, CD4+ or CD8+ T cells, or bulk PBMC T cells (not recorded which). The receptors shown here come from a woman between 50 and 59 years old in good health.

The V and J genes are TRBV7-9 and TRBJ2-1. The CDR3 totals 13 residues. Germline-derived CDR1 and CDR2 are SEHNR and FQNEAQ (reference sequence). The CDR3 is CASSLFGRNEQFF.

The rearrangement links TRBV24-1 to TRBJ2-1; TCRdb reports TRBD1, a call that lacks DNA to check it against. The CDR3 is made up of 14 amino acids. The germline V gene encodes CDR1 KGHDR and CDR2 SFDVKD. CDR3: CATSDPGKYNEQFF.

V is TRBV24-1 and J is TRBJ1-1; TCRdb indicates TRBD1, and absent DNA this call remains unverified. Germline loops: CDR1 KGHDR, CDR2 SFDVKD. The CDR3 runs to 12 residues. CDR3 protein: CATSDLRGTTFF.

The CDR3 reads CASSLQLGRELFF. The gene calls are TRBV6-2 or TRBV6-3 and TRBJ2-2; TCRdb selects TRBD1, and the lack of DNA leaves this call unchecked. Per germline, CDR1 MNHEY and CDR2 SVGEGT. This CDR3 spans 13 amino acids.

The gene calls are TRBV6-6 and TRBJ2-1; TCRdb's D call, TRBD2, is unchecked because there is no DNA. Germline V gene data show CDR1 as MNHNY and CDR2 as SVGAGI (reference sequence). The CDR3 is 15 amino acids. This chain's CDR3 is CASSYQREAMDEQFF.

V is TRBV12-3 or TRBV12-4 and J is TRBJ2-5; TCRdb's D gene call, TRBD1, goes unchecked for lack of DNA. This CDR3 comprises 16 residues. CDR3 sequence: CASSPLAGGFQETQYF.

The chain is built from TRBV5-1 and TRBJ2-5; TCRdb proposes TRBD1, but this gene call is untestable without DNA. CDR3 length: 15 amino acids. In germline, CDR1 is SGHRS, CDR2 YFSETQ. The chain's CDR3 is CASSIGQGYQETQYF.

This chain connects TRBV29-1 to TRBJ2-1; the D call from TCRdb, TRBD2, cannot be confirmed without DNA. This CDR3 is built from 15 residues. From germline, CDR1 is SQVTM and CDR2 ANQGSEA. The CDR3 sequence is CSVAGTSGTYNEQFF.

This chain uses TRBV12-3 or TRBV12-4 with TRBJ1-2; TCRdb's D call, TRBD1, is unchecked because there is no DNA. The CDR3 length is 12 residues. CDR3 amino acids: CASTQTGAGYTF.

CDR3 region: CASRQGSEIDTQYF. The rearrangement joins TRBV12-3 or TRBV12-4 to TRBJ2-3; TCRdb reports TRBD1, a call that lacks DNA to check it against. The CDR3 covers 14 residues.

The chain uses TRBV10-3 and TRBJ2-3; TCRdb lists TRBD2, though no DNA is available to test this call. Germline V gene sequence: CDR1 ENHRY, CDR2 SYGVKD. This CDR3 spans 14 amino acids. CDR3 loop: CAVDAGDRTDTQYF.

The chain uses TRBV15 and TRBJ2-2; the D call from TCRdb, TRBD1, cannot be confirmed without DNA. Germline V gives CDR1 LNHNV, CDR2 YYDKDF (reference sequence). This CDR3 has 16 residues. The CDR3 spells CATSFLGPMNTGELFF.

This chain connects TRBV7-2 to TRBJ2-7; TCRdb returns TRBD1, unconfirmable since there is no DNA. The CDR3 sequence is 17 residues long. Germline V gene sequence: CDR1 SGHTA, CDR2 FQGNSA. CDR3 sequence reads: CASSPHLWQGKAYEQYF.

The V call is TRBV10-2, the J call TRBJ2-1; the D call from TCRdb, TRBD1, cannot be confirmed without DNA. Germline V CDR1 and CDR2: WSHSY, SAAADI. CDR3 length: 13 residues. The CDR3 loop reads CASSERENNEQFF.

The chain carries TRBV5-5 and TRBJ1-1. Germline V CDR1 and CDR2: SGHKS, YYEKEE (reference sequence). The CDR3 spans 13 residues. The CDR3 loop is CASASELNTEAFF.

The CDR3 reads CAIRQMPSTDTQYF. The chain is built from TRBV10-3 and TRBJ2-3. CDR1 and CDR2 (germline): ENHRY, SYGVKD. This CDR3 contains 14 residues.

The gene calls are TRBV7-8 and TRBJ2-4; without DNA, the TCRdb call of TRBD2 cannot be checked. The V gene's germline CDR1 is SGHVS and CDR2 FQNEAQ. The CDR3 loop spans 14 amino acids. The CDR3 reads CASSFGLAGGFQYF.

The chain recombines TRBV14 with TRBJ2-7; no DNA is available, so the TRBD1 call from TCRdb remains unchecked. CDR1 and CDR2 (germline): SGHDN, FVKESK. This CDR3 region has 16 residues. CDR3 protein: CASSPSYRMVSYEQYF. The full variable domain, completed using reference TRBV14 and TRBJ2-7, is EAGVTQFPSHSVIEKGQTVTLRCDPISGHDNLYWYRRVMGKEIKFLLHFVKESKQDESGMPNNRFLAERTGGTYSTLKVQPAELEDSGVYFCASSPSYRMVSYEQYFGPGTRLTVT.

This sequence joins TRBV12-3 or TRBV12-4 and TRBJ2-7; as DNA is missing, the TRBD2 call by TCRdb cannot be tested. The CDR3 is 15 residues long. The CDR3 is CASSFQDFPSYEQYF.

The chain recombines TRBV10-1 with TRBJ1-1. This CDR3 contains 13 residues. The germline V gene has CDR1 WNHNN and CDR2 SYGVQD (reference sequence). CDR3 residues: CASSDGGGTEAFF.

The genes are TRBV10-3 and TRBJ2-1; TCRdb names TRBD2, which stays unverified in the absence of DNA. The CDR3 length is 16 residues. The germline V gene encodes CDR1 ENHRY and CDR2 SYGVKD. This CDR3 is CAISEGLAGAYNEQFF.

The CDR3 spells CASRLGLTNEQFF. The rearrangement joins TRBV6-8 to TRBJ2-1; checking the TCRdb D call of TRBD2 is not possible without DNA. The CDR3 spans 13 residues. CDR1 is MNHGY and CDR2 is SAAAGT in the germline V gene.

The V gene is TRBV5-4, the J gene TRBJ2-2; lacking DNA, the TRBD1 call made by TCRdb goes unchecked. CDR1 and CDR2 from the germline V gene are SGHNT and YYREEE (reference sequence). The CDR3 runs to 16 residues. The CDR3 sequence: CASSPGTGGRTGELFF.

The chain uses TRBV12-3 or TRBV12-4 and TRBJ1-5; TCRdb's D call of TRBD1 is untestable without DNA. The CDR3 loop spans 15 amino acids. CDR3: CASSLGRLLSQPQHF.

The genes are TRBV9 and TRBJ2-5. This CDR3 comprises 13 residues. In germline, CDR1 is SGDLS, CDR2 YYNGEE. This CDR3 reads CASSSSPQETQYF.